Sequencing of this T cell receptor beta chain was carried out in a study of blood T cell repertoires in COVID-19. Per the original methods: Counts of nucleated cells, estimated from reference gene primer amplification, were obtained. Using immunoSEQ multiplex PCR, the repertoire was profiled, and TCRdb retains in-frame clones only, with some absent. D and trimming were read from the DNA, whereas the V and J calls and clone size are those reported in that table. Among about 150,000 clones, 84% were seen once, and the ten largest hold 35% to 45%. The V gene's germline CDR1 is LNHDA and CDR2 SQIVND (reference sequence). CDR3 length: 17 residues. Unmatched junction bases numbered 5, after V lost 5 bases and J lost 0 bases.

The sequenced material came from peripheral blood. The chain has TRBV19 and TRBJ2-6, with 9 nucleotides matching TRBD1. The receptor was derived from a human donor in a cohort sampled during active COVID-19. CDR3 coding DNA: TGTGCCAGTAGTTCCGGGACAGGGAGCTCTGGGGCCAACGTCCTGACTTTC. Its protein is CASSSGTGSSGANVLTF.